Sequencing of this T cell receptor (beta chain) was carried out in a study of cytomegalovirus exposure and HLA in healthy donors. Primers for the PCR totalled 60 Vbeta and 13 Jbeta. Clones were sequenced by immunoSEQ multiplex PCR, and TCRdb holds only the in-frame ones, with some missing. Of around 130,000 clones listed, less than 10% were seen once; the top ten hold approximately 6.4%. Whole-study findings and limits: Common viral pathogens seemed, in a later analysis, to connect with several of the most significant clusters.

Points on this clone: Its antigen is not identified.

This CDR3 is built from 14 residues. Germline V gives CDR1 SGHDT, CDR2 YYEEEE. Between the trimmed V and J ends, which lost 0 bases and 4 bases, there was a span of 8 bases. Sequencing was performed on PBMCs. The chain links TRBV5-6 to TRBJ2-1, with a tentative D call TRBD1 (6 bases). The TCR was taken from a woman in her forties in good health and CMV-seropositive. CDR3 bases: TGTGCCAGCAGCTTGGAAGGGGGATACAATGAGCAGTTCTTC. Translation: CASSLEGGYNEQFF.